One and the same sample provided the 3 T cell receptor beta chains below, sequenced in a study of blood T cell repertoires in COVID-19 (TCRdb year 2020). Libraries were constructed by the immunoSEQ multiplex PCR assay. TCRdb took this table from immuneACCESS and kept in-frame rearrangements with V and J called. Such tables lack part of the clones; where checked against another copy, unresolved V genes explain under half of the gap, and the rest is unexplained. Recorded for this sample are roughly 150,000 clones; 85% to 90% of them occurred a single time. The ten largest clones capture under 3.5% of the sample. Sample: peripheral blood. Source of these receptors: a woman aged 60 to 75 with active COVID-19.

V is TRBV7-3 and J is TRBJ2-3; D may be TRBD2 (6 bases). Germline V gives CDR1 SGHTA, CDR2 FQGTGA. V gave up 8 bases and J gave up 2 bases, with 11 bases separating them. This CDR3 spans 13 amino acids. The CDR3 nucleotides read TGTGCCAGCCGCCGGGGGTCCACAGATACGCAGTATTTT. Amino acid sequence: CASRRGSTDTQYF.

This clone was seen once. The V gene is TRBV20-1, the J gene TRBJ2-5; D might be TRBD2 (7 bases). This CDR3 spans 13 amino acids. V lost 3 bases, J lost 5 bases, and 13 bases lay in between. Per germline, CDR1 DFQATT and CDR2 SNEGSKA (reference sequence). The CDR3 reads CSASGGGPETQYF. The CDR3, as DNA: TGCAGTGCTAGTGGCGGGGGCCCGGAGACCCAGTACTTC.

This chain connects TRBV5-1 to TRBJ2-5, with 7 bases fitting TRBD1. Germline CDR1 SGHRS, CDR2 YFSETQ. J gave up 5 bases and V 1 base, and 8 bases lay outside the gene matches. The CDR3 totals 15 residues. The CDR3 region has the DNA TGCGCCAGCAGCTTGCCCCAGGGGGTGGCGGAGACCCAGTACTTC. Its translation is CASSLPQGVAETQYF. Drawing the rest from reference TRBV5-1 and TRBJ2-5, the complete variable domain is KAGVTQTPRYLIKTRGQQVTLSCSPISGHRSVSWYQQTPGQGLQFLFEYFSETQRNKGNFPGRFSGRQFSNSRSEMNVSTLELGDSALYLCASSLPQGVAETQYFGPGTRLLVL.